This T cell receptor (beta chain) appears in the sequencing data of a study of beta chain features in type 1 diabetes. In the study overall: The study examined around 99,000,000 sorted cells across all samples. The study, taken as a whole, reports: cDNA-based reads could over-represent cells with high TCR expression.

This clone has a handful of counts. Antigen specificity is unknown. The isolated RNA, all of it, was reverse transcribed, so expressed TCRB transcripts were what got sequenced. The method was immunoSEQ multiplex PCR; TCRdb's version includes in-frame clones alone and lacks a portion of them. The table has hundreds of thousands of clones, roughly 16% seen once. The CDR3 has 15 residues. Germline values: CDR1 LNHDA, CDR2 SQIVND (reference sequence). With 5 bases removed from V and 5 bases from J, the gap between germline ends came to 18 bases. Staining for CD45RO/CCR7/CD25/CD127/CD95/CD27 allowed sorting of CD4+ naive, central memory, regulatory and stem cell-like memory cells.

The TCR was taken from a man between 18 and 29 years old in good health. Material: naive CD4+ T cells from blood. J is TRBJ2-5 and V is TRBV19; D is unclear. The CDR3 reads CASSPRLSVAETQYF. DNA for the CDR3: TGTGCCAGTAGTCCCCGGCTATCAGTTGCGGAGACCCAGTACTTC.